The 4 T cell receptor beta chains below were found in one sample sequenced in a study of T cells after somatic rescue of genetic block. Libraries were prepared by immunoSEQ multiplex PCR; TCRdb keeps only in-frame clonotypes and omits some of them. The sample yields 12,000 or so clones, around 70% seen once. Sequenced input: peripheral blood mononuclear cells (PBMCs). These receptors came from a boy between 10 and 17 years old.

In its sample, this clone was seen once. The chain links TRBV28 to TRBJ1-5; D is possibly TRBD1 (6 bases). The germline V gene has CDR1 MDHEN and CDR2 SYDVKM. V dropped 2 bases and J dropped 6 bases, with 17 bases sitting between them. The CDR3 sequence is 16 residues long. The CDR3 DNA sequence: TGTGCCAGCAGTTTAAAGGTAGGAGGGGGTCCTCAGCCCCAGCATTTT. Encoded protein: CASSLKVGGGPQPQHF. The full variable domain, rest sourced from reference TRBV28 and TRBJ1-5, is DVKVTQSSRYLVKRTGEKVFLECVQDMDHENMFWYRQDPGLGLRLIYFSYDVKMKEKGDIPEGYSVSREKKERFSLILESASTNQTSMYLCASSLKVGGGPQPQHFGDGTRLSIL.

This clone has just one count. V and J are TRBV27 and TRBJ2-3; D possibly corresponds to TRBD2 (7 bases). This CDR3 comprises 20 residues. Between the trimmed V and J ends, which lost 2 bases and 2 bases, there was a span of 26 bases. The germline CDR1 and CDR2 sequences are MNHEY and SMNVEV (reference sequence). This CDR3 reads CASSLLGPRGPGGPTDTQYF. Written as DNA, the CDR3 is TGTGCCAGCAGTTTACTCGGCCCACGAGGGCCGGGGGGCCCCACAGATACGCAGTATTTT.

V and J are TRBV18 and TRBJ1-1; the D is unclear. The V gene lost 5 bases and the J gene lost 1 base, with 5 bases spanning the gap. Looked up from germline, CDR1 is KGHSH and CDR2 is LQKENI. The CDR3 is made up of 12 amino acids. The CDR3, as DNA: TGTGCCAGCTCAGCCCGGAACACTGAAGCTTTCTTT. Protein: CASSARNTEAFF.

This chain connects TRBV7-9 to TRBJ2-1, with TRBD2 matching 9 bases. This CDR3 has 15 amino acids. CDR1 is SEHNR, CDR2 FQNEAQ, per germline (reference sequence). The trim removed 4 bases at V and 5 bases at J, leaving 6 bases unmatched. The CDR3 spells CASSYSPSGDNEQFF. CDR3 nucleotide sequence: TGTGCCAGCAGCTATTCCCCTAGCGGGGACAATGAGCAGTTCTTC.